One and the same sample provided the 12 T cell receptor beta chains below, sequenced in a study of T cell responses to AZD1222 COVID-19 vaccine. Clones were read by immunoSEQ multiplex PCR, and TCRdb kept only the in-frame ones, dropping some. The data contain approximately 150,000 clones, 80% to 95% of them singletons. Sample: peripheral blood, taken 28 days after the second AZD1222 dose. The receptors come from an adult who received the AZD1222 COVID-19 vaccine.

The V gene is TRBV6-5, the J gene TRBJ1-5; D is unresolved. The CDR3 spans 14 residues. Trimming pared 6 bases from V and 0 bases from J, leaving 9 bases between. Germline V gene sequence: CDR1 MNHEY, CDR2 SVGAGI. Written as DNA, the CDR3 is TGTGCCAGCAGCTTAAGGAGTAGCAATCAGCCCCAGCATTTT. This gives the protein CASSLRSSNQPQHF.

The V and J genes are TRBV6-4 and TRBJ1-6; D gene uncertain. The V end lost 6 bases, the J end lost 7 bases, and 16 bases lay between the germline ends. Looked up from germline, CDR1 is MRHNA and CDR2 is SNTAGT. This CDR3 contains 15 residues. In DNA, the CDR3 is TGTGCCAGCAGCCTCGATGCGTTCTCCAATTCACCCCTCCACTTT. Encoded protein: CASSLDAFSNSPLHF.

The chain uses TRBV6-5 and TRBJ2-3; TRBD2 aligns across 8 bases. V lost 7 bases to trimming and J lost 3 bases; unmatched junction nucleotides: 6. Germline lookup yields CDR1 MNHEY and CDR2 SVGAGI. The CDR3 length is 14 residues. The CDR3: CASKVAGTTDTQYF. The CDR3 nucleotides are TGTGCCAGCAAGGTAGCGGGAACGACAGATACGCAGTATTTT.

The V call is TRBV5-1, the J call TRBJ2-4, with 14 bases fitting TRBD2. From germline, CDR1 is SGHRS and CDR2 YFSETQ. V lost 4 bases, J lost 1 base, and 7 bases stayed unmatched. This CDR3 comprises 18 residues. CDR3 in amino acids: CASSRLAGGPGAKNIQYF. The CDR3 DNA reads TGCGCCAGCAGCCGACTAGCGGGAGGGCCAGGGGCCAAAAACATTCAGTACTTC.

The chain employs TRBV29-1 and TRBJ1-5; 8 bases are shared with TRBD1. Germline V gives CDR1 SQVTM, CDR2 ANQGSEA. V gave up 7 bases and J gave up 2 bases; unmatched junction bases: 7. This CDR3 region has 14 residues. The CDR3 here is CSAWTGRRNQPQHF. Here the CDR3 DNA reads TGCAGCGCCTGGACAGGGCGTCGCAATCAGCCCCAGCATTTT.

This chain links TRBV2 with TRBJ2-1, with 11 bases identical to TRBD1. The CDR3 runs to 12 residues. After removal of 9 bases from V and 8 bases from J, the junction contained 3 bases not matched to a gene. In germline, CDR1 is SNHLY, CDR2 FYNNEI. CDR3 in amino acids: CASRDRGYEQFF. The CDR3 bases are TGTGCCAGTAGGGACAGGGGGTATGAGCAGTTCTTC.

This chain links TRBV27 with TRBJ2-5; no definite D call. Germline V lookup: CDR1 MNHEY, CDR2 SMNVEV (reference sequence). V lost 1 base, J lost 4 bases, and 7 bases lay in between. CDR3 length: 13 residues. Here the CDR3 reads CASSLFGGETQYF. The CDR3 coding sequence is TGTGCCAGCAGTTTATTCGGCGGAGAGACCCAGTACTTC.

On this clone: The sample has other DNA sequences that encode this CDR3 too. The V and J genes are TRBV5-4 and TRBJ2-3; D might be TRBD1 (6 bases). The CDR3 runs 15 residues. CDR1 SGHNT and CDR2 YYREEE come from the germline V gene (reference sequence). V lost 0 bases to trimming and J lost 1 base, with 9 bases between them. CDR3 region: CASSLAAGGTDTQYF. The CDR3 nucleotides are TGTGCCAGCAGCTTGGCGGCAGGGGGCACAGATACGCAGTATTTT.

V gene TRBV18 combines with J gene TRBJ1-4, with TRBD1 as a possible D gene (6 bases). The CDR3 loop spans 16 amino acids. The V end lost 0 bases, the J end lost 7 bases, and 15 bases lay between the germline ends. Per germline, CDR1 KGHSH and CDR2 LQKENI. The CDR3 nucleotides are TGTGCCAGCTCACCACCGGGCAGGGGAATGGGTGAAAAACTGTTTTTT. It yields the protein CASSPPGRGMGEKLFF.

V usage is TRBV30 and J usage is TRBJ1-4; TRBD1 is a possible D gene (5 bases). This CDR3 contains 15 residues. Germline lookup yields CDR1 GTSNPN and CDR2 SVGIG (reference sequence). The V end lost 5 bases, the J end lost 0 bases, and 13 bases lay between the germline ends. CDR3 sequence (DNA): TGTGCCTGGCGCCGCGCGGGGCCAACTAATGAAAAACTGTTTTTT. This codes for CAWRRAGPTNEKLFF.

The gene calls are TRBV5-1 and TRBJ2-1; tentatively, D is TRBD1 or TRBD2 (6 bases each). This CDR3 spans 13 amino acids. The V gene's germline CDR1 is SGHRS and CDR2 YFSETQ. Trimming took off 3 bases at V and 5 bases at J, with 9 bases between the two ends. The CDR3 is CASSSRGDNEQFF. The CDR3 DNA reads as TGCGCCAGCAGCTCGAGGGGGGACAATGAGCAGTTCTTC.

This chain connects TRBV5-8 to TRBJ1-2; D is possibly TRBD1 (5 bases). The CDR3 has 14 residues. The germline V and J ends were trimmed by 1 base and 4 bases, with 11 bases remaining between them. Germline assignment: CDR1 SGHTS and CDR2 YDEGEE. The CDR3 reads CASSLPGHLYGYTF. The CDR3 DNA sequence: TGTGCCAGCAGCTTGCCTGGACATCTCTATGGCTACACCTTC.